A single sample is the source of the 15 T cell receptor beta chains below, sequenced in a study of T cell responses to AZD1222 COVID-19 vaccine. Assay used: immunoSEQ multiplex PCR; TCRdb lists only in-frame clones, some missing. The sample includes 120,000 or so clones, less than 95% of them seen just once. The sample consisted of peripheral blood, taken on day 0 of MenACWY control vaccination. The receptors derive from an adult in good health.

The chain recombines TRBV4-1 with TRBJ2-1, with 9 nucleotides matching TRBD2. After removal of 2 bases from V and 14 bases from J, the junction contained 13 bases not matched to a gene. Germline loops: CDR1 MGHRA, CDR2 YSYEKL. The length of the CDR3 is 15 residues. CDR3 loop: CASSQLTGTSLGKFF. DNA of the CDR3: TGCGCCAGCAGCCAATTAACCGGGACTAGCTTAGGGAAGTTCTTC.

Worth noting for this clone: Other nucleotide sequences in the sample specify the same CDR3. This rearrangement joins TRBV5-1 to TRBJ2-7, with D hard to call. Germline CDR1 SGHRS, CDR2 YFSETQ. The CDR3 loop spans 14 amino acids. V lost 0 bases, J lost 4 bases, and 11 bases lay in between. The CDR3 protein is CASSLVVSPYEQYF. As DNA, the CDR3 is TGCGCCAGCAGCTTGGTTGTATCTCCGTACGAGCAGTACTTC.

The V and J genes are TRBV5-1 and TRBJ2-3; D remains unclear. CDR3 length: 14 amino acids. V lost 6 bases and J lost 0, with 11 bases in between. Per the germline V gene, CDR1 is SGHRS and CDR2 is YFSETQ. As DNA, the CDR3 is TGCGCCAGCAACCCAGGAAGGAGCACAGATACGCAGTATTTT. Translation gives CASNPGRSTDTQYF.

The J gene is TRBJ2-5, the V gene TRBV27; possible D gene TRBD2, 5 bases. Germline V gene data show CDR1 as MNHEY and CDR2 as SMNVEV (reference sequence). The CDR3 sequence is 15 residues long. V was shortened by 0 bases and J by 5 bases, with 13 bases between the two germline ends. CDR3 sequence reads: CASSLSGITWETQYF. The DNA for the CDR3 is TGTGCCAGCAGTTTATCCGGGATTACCTGGGAGACCCAGTACTTC.

The V and J genes are TRBV11-1 and TRBJ2-7; 7 positions match TRBD1. CDR1 and CDR2 (germline): SGHAT, FQDESV (reference sequence). The junction had 2 bases not matched to a gene; V was cut back by 1 base and J by 2 bases. CDR3 length: 14 residues. CDR3 nucleotide sequence: TGTGCCAGCAGCTTAGGACAGGGACCCTACGAGCAGTACTTC. It yields the protein CASSLGQGPYEQYF.

The CDR3 is CASSHGDRNTEAFF. CDR3 nucleotide sequence: TGTGCCAGCAGCCACGGGGACAGGAACACTGAAGCTTTCTTT. This chain uses TRBV3-1 (or the pseudogene TRBV3-2) with TRBJ1-1, with TRBD1 identical over 7 bases. Looked up from germline, CDR1 is LGHDT and CDR2 is YNNKEL (reference sequence). The CDR3 length is 14 residues. The ends lost 3 bases at V and 1 base at J; junction bases unmatched: 2.

The V gene is TRBV3-1 (or the pseudogene TRBV3-2), the J gene TRBJ2-3; 8 nucleotides agree with TRBD2. This CDR3 is 17 amino acids long. Germline V gives CDR1 LGHDT, CDR2 YNNKEL (reference sequence). Trimming at V came to 0 bases and at J to 2 bases, leaving 7 bases not matched to a gene. The CDR3 is CASSQDIREGSTDTQYF. The DNA for the CDR3 is TGTGCCAGCAGCCAAGATATTCGGGAGGGGTCCACAGATACGCAGTATTTT.

CDR3 in amino acids: CASSRQGLYYEQYV. The CDR3 DNA sequence: TGTGCCAGCAGCCGACAGGGGTTGTACTACGAGCAGTACGTC. The rearrangement joins TRBV2 to TRBJ2-7, with 8 bases identical to TRBD1. Germline assignment: CDR1 SNHLY and CDR2 FYNNEI. The CDR3 sequence is 14 residues long. J was trimmed by 3 bases and V by 6 bases; bases with no gene match: 7.

The chain carries TRBV4-2 and TRBJ1-4, with D unresolved. Germline V gives CDR1 LGHNA, CDR2 YNFKEQ. V dropped 7 bases and J dropped 1 base, with 13 bases sitting between them. The CDR3 covers 15 residues. As DNA, the CDR3 is TGTGCCAGCAACCTTAAGGGCCAAACTAATGAAAAACTGTTTTTT. Protein sequence: CASNLKGQTNEKLFF.

The genes are TRBV29-1 and TRBJ1-1; D is unresolved. V lost 0 bases and J 11 bases, leaving 16 bases between the germline ends. The germline CDR1 and CDR2 sequences are SQVTM and ANQGSEA. This CDR3 is 13 amino acids long. The CDR3 DNA reads TGCAGCGTTGAAGATAGCCAGAGCCGTGACGCTTTCTTT. Encoded protein: CSVEDSQSRDAFF.

The chain is built from TRBV5-6 and TRBJ2-3, with 8 bases fitting TRBD1. V lost 0 bases and J lost 4; bases outside the gene matches: 13. CDR1 SGHDT and CDR2 YYEEEE come from the germline V gene. The CDR3 is made up of 18 amino acids. This chain's CDR3 is CASSLGFLAAGGSDTQYF. DNA of the CDR3: TGTGCCAGCAGCTTGGGGTTTCTGGCGGCAGGGGGCTCAGATACGCAGTATTTT.

The rearrangement joins TRBV18 to TRBJ2-3; TRBD2 might be the D (6 bases). This CDR3 is 14 amino acids long. Germline-derived CDR1 and CDR2 are KGHSH and LQKENI. V was clipped by 4 bases and J by 1 base, with 9 bases between them. CDR3 coding DNA: TGTGCCAGCTCACGGGACTTTGGCACAGATACGCAGTATTTT. Its protein is CASSRDFGTDTQYF.

J is TRBJ2-3 and V is TRBV5-1; 7 bases agree with TRBD2. J lost 3 bases, V lost 3 bases, and 10 bases had no gene match. Germline V gene data show CDR1 as SGHRS and CDR2 as YFSETQ. The CDR3 sequence is 16 residues long. The CDR3 nucleotides read TGCGCCAGCAGCTCCAACGGACTAGGTTTGACAGATACGCAGTATTTT. This sequence encodes CASSSNGLGLTDTQYF.

DNA of the CDR3: TGTGCCGTGGGGGAGGAGCAGTTCTTC. Its protein is CAVGEEQFF. This chain joins TRBV28 and TRBJ2-1; D may correspond to TRBD1 or TRBD2 (5 bases each). This CDR3 has 9 amino acids. V lost 11 bases to trimming and J lost 10 bases, with 9 bases between them. Germline V gene sequence: CDR1 MDHEN, CDR2 SYDVKM.

V and J are TRBV6-5 and TRBJ2-7; 7 bases are shared with TRBD1. The CDR3 contains 15 residues. From germline, CDR1 is MNHEY and CDR2 SVGAGI. V lost 6 bases, J lost 5 bases, and 13 bases stayed unmatched. The CDR3 region has the DNA TGTGCCAGCAGCCCCATCGGACGAACAGGGGACGAGCAGTACTTC. It codes for CASSPIGRTGDEQYF.